Below are 8 T cell receptor beta chains sequenced from a single sample in a study of blood T cell repertoires in COVID-19. TCRdb's copy holds only in-frame clones and misses some; the assay was immunoSEQ multiplex PCR. The sample lists 250,000 or so clones; about 87% were seen once. Specimen: PBMCs or T cells enriched from blood (not recorded which). The receptors here all came from a middle-aged man who had been exposed to COVID-19.

This rearrangement joins TRBV27 to TRBJ1-1; D might be TRBD1 (5 bases). The CDR3 covers 13 residues. Between the trimmed V and J ends, which lost 6 bases and 3 bases, there was a span of 11 bases. Per the germline V gene, CDR1 is MNHEY and CDR2 is SMNVEV (reference sequence). CDR3 coding DNA: TGTGCCAGCAGCCCTGGGGGGGACACTGAAGCTTTCTTT. Its protein product is CASSPGGDTEAFF.

This clone was picked up a small number of times. The chain has TRBV7-9 and TRBJ2-2; 10 positions agree with TRBD1. The CDR3 runs to 17 residues. The trim removed 3 bases at V and 7 bases at J, leaving 11 bases unmatched. Per the germline V gene, CDR1 is SEHNR and CDR2 is FQNEAQ (reference sequence). This chain's CDR3 is CASSFPTGGVIGGELFF. The CDR3 DNA sequence: TGTGCCAGCAGCTTCCCGACAGGGGGCGTAATAGGCGGGGAGCTGTTTTTT. Full variable domain (rest looked up from reference TRBV7-9 and TRBJ2-2): DTGVSQNPRHKITKRGQNVTFRCDPISEHNRLYWYRQTLGQGPEFLTYFQNEAQLEKSRLLSDRFSAERPKGSFSTLEIQRTEQGDSAMYLCASSFPTGGVIGGELFFGEGSRLTVL.

The V and J genes are TRBV5-1 and TRBJ1-6; TRBD1 matches at 9 bases. The germline CDR1 and CDR2 sequences are SGHRS and YFSETQ. V gave up 2 bases and J gave up 8 bases; unmatched junction bases: 8. CDR3 length: 16 amino acids. CDR3 in DNA: TGCGCCAGCAGCTTCGGGACAGGGAGGTCGTATTCACCCCTCCACTTT. It codes for CASSFGTGRSYSPLHF.

V is TRBV6-5 and J is TRBJ2-3, with D perhaps TRBD1 (5 bases). The CDR3 runs to 14 residues. Germline-derived CDR1 and CDR2 are MNHEY and SVGAGI. V was trimmed by 8 bases and J by 2 bases, leaving 14 bases between them. The CDR3 region has the DNA TGTGCCAGCCTCGGCAGGGTAATCACAGATACGCAGTATTTT. This sequence encodes CASLGRVITDTQYF.

This sequence joins TRBV7-2 and TRBJ2-7, with a weak D call TRBD2 (6 bases). The ends were cut back, 5 bases at V and 6 bases at J, with 14 bases in the middle. The CDR3 is 13 amino acids. Germline-derived CDR1 and CDR2 are SGHTA and FQGNSA. The CDR3 DNA follows: TGTGCCAGCAGCCCCCGGGACTGGGCCGAGCAGTACTTC. This codes for CASSPRDWAEQYF.

The chain uses TRBV5-1 and TRBJ1-5; 7 bases map to TRBD1. The CDR3 has 17 amino acids. J lost 5 bases, V lost 0 bases, and 11 bases had no gene match. Germline V gene lookup returns CDR1 SGHRS and CDR2 YFSETQ. Here the CDR3 reads CASSLGMSSQGDQPQHF. CDR3 bases: TGCGCCAGCAGCTTGGGGATGTCGAGCCAGGGGGATCAGCCCCAGCATTTT.

Only a few counts were recorded for this clone. The CDR3 loop reads CASSQDGGQRYHNEQFF. CDR3 nucleotide sequence: TGTGCCAGCAGCCAAGATGGTGGTCAGAGGTACCACAATGAGCAGTTCTTC. The chain couples TRBV4-2 to TRBJ2-1; no firm D call. Germline assignment: CDR1 LGHNA and CDR2 YNFKEQ. CDR3 size: 17 residues. The ends were cut back, 0 bases at V and 5 bases at J, with 17 bases in the middle.

The chain is built from TRBV7-8 and TRBJ2-1, with a weak D call TRBD2 (6 bases). The CDR3 length is 18 residues. Trimming left V 6 bases short and J 0 bases short, with 21 bases between. Germline assignment: CDR1 SGHVS and CDR2 FQNEAQ. The CDR3 loop is CASSIFAGKTGSYNEQFF. CDR3 in DNA: TGTGCCAGCAGTATATTTGCGGGAAAAACCGGCTCCTACAATGAGCAGTTCTTC.